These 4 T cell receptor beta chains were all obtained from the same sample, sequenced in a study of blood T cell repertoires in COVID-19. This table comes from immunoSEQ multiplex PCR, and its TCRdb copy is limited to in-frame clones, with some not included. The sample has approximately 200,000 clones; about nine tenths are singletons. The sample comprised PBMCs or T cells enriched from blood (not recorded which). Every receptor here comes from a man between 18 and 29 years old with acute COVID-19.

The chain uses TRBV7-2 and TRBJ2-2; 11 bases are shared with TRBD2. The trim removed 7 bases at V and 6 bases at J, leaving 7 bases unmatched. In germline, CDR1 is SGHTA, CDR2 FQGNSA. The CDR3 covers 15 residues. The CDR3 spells CASTILAGDPGELFF. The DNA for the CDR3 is TGTGCCAGCACCATACTAGCGGGAGACCCCGGGGAGCTGTTTTTT.

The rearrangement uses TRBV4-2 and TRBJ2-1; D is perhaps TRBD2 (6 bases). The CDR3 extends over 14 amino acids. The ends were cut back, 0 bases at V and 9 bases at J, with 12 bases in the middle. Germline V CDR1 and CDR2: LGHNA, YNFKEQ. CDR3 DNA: TGTGCCAGCAGCCAAGATTGGGGAGGAGGTGAGCAGTTCTTC. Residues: CASSQDWGGGEQFF.

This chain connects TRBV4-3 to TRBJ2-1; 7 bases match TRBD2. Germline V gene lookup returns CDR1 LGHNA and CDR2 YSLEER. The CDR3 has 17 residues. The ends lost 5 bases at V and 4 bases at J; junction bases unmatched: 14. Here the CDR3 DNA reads TGCGCCAGCAGCGCCATATCGGGTGTAGCGGGTTACAATGAGCAGTTCTTC. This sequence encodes CASSAISGVAGYNEQFF.

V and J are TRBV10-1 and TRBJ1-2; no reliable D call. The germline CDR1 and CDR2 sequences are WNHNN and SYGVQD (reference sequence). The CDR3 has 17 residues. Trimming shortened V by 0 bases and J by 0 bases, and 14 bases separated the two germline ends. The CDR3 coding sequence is TGCGCCAGCAGTGAGTCGATAAAGACACAGACTAACTATGGCTACACCTTC. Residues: CASSESIKTQTNYGYTF.